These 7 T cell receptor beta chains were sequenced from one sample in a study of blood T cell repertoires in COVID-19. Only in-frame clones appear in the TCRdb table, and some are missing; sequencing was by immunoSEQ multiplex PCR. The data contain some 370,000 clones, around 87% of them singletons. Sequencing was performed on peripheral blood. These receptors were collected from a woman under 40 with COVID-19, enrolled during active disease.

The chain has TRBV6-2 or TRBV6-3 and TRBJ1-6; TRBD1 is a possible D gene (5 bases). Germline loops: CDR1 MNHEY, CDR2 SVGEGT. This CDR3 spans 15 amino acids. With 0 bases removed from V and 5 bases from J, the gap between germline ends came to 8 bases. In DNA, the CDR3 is TGTGCCAGCAGTTACTCCGGGACTCATAATTCACCCCTCCACTTT. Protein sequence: CASSYSGTHNSPLHF.

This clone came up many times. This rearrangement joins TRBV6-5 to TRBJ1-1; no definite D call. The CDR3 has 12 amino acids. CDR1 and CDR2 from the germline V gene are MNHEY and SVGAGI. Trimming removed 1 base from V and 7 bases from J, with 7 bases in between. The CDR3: CASSYWGGEAFF. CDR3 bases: TGTGCCAGCAGTTACTGGGGAGGTGAAGCTTTCTTT.

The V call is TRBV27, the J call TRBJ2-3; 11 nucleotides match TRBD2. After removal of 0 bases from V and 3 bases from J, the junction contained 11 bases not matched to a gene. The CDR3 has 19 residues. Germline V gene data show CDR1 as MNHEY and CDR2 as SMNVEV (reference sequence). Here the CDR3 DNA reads TGTGCCAGCAGTTTATCGATATTAGGGCTAGCGGGAGGAACAGATACGCAGTATTTT. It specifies CASSLSILGLAGGTDTQYF.

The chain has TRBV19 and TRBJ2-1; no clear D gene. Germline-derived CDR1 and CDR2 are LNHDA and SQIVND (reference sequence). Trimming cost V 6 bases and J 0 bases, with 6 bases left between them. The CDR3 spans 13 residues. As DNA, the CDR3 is TGTGCCAGTAGCGCTAACTCCTACAATGAGCAGTTCTTC. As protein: CASSANSYNEQFF.

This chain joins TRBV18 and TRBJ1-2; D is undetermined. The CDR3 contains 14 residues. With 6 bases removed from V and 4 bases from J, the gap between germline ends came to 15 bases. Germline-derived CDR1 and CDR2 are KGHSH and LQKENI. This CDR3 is CASSREEDGYGYTF. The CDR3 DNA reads TGTGCCAGCTCCCGAGAGGAGGACGGCTATGGCTACACCTTC. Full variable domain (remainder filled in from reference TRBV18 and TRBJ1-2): NAGVMQNPRHLVRRRGQEARLRCSPMKGHSHVYWYRQLPEEGLKFMVYLQKENIIDESGMPKERFSAEFPKEGPSILRIQQVVRGDSAAYFCASSREEDGYGYTFGSGTRLTVV.

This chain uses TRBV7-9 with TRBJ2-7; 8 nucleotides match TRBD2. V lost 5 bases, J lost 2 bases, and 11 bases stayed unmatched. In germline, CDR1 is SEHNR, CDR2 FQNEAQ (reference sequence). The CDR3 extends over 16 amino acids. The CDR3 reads CASSTLAGARPYEQYF. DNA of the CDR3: TGTGCCAGCAGCACGCTAGCGGGCGCCCGTCCCTACGAGCAGTACTTC.

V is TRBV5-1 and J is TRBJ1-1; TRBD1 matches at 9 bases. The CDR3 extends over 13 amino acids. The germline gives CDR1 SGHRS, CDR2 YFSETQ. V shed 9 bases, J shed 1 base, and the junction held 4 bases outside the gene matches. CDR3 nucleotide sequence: TGCGCCACCGGGACAGGGTCGAACACTGAAGCTTTCTTT. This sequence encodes CATGTGSNTEAFF. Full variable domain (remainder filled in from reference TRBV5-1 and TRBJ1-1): KAGVTQTPRYLIKTRGQQVTLSCSPISGHRSVSWYQQTPGQGLQFLFEYFSETQRNKGNFPGRFSGRQFSNSRSEMNVSTLELGDSALYLCATGTGSNTEAFFGQGTRLTVV.